The clone carrying this TCR beta chain has only one observation. This specimen belongs to a study of blood T cell repertoires in COVID-19. Study background: Samples came from the United States, Italy and Spain, spanning acute and convalescent COVID-19. PBMCs, B-cell-depleted T cells, or T cells were the source of the cDNA or gDNA that made up the material.

The CDR3 is 17 residues long. The V gene end was trimmed by 0 bases and the J gene end by 0 bases; junction bases not matched to a gene: 8. The V gene's germline CDR1 is GTSNPN and CDR2 SVGIG (reference sequence). Original processing notes: Nucleated cell number was recorded as an estimate derived from reference gene primer amplification. Only in-frame clones appear in the TCRdb table, and some are missing; sequencing was by immunoSEQ multiplex PCR. V and J calls plus clone size are reproduced from that table; the DNA served to infer D and trimming. The table lists more than 150,000 clones, about nine tenths of them singletons.

Material for sequencing was peripheral blood. This chain uses TRBV30 with TRBJ2-3, with 8 bases identical to TRBD2. This TCR was recovered from a man between 65 and 79 years old with active or convalescent COVID-19. In nucleotides, the CDR3 is TGTGCCTGGAGTGTAGCGGGAGAAATTTTTAGCACAGATACGCAGTATTTT. Protein product: CAWSVAGEIFSTDTQYF.